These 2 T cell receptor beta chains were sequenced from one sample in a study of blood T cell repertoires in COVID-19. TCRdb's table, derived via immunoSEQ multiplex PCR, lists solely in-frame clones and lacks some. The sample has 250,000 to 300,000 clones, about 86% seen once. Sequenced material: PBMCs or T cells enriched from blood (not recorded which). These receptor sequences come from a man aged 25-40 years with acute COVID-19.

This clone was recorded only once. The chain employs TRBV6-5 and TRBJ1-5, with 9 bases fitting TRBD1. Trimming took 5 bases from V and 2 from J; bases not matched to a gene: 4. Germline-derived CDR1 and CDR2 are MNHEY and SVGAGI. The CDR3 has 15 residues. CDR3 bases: TGTGCCAGCAGTCCGGACAGGGGAGGCAATCAGCCCCAGCATTTT. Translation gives CASSPDRGGNQPQHF.

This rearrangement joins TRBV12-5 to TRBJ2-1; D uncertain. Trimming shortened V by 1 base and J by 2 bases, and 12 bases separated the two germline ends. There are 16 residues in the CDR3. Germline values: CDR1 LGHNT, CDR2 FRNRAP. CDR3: CASGLDLGAPYNEQFF. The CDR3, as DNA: TGTGCTAGTGGTTTGGACCTTGGAGCTCCCTACAATGAGCAGTTCTTC.